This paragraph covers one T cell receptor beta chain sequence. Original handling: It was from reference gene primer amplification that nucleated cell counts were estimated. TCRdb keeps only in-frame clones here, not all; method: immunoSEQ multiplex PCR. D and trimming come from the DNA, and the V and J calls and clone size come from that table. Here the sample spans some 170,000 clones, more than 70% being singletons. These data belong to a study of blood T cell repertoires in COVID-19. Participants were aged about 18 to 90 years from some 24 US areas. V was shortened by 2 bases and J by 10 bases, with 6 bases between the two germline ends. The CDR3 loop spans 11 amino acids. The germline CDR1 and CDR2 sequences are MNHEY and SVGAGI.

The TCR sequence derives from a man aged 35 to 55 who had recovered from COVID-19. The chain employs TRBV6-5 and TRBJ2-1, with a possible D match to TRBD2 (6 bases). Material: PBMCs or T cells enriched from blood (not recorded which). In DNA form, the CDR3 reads TGTGCCAGCAGTTACGGGGGGGAGCAGTTCTTC. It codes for CASSYGGEQFF.